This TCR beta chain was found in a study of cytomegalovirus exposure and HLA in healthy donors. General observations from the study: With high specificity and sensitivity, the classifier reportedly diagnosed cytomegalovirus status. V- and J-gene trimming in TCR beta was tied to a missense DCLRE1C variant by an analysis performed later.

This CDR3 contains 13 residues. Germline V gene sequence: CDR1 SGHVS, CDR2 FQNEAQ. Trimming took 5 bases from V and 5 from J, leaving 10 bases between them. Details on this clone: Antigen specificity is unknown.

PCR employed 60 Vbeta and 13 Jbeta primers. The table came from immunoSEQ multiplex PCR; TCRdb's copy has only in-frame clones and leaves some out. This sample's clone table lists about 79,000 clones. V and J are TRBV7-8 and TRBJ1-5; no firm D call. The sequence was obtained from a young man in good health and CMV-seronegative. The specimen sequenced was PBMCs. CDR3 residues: CASSLTPYQPQHF. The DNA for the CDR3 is TGTGCCAGCAGCCTGACTCCCTATCAGCCCCAGCATTTT.